These T cell receptor beta chains were read from a single sample in a study of cytomegalovirus exposure and HLA in healthy donors. Here immunoSEQ multiplex PCR was the method, and the copy in TCRdb shows in-frame clones only, minus some. The profile shows about 140,000 clones, roughly 78% of them singletons. Sample: PBMCs. These receptors originate from a man in his forties in good health and CMV-seropositive. The CDR3 runs from the conserved cysteine through the conserved F or W. The D gene is left open where the match is weak. The size entry is marked missing in some rows and otherwise reads once, few, many or a size class.

D: TRBD2
J: TRBJ2-5
length: 16
size: NA
V: TRBV9
DNA: TGTGCCAGCAGCGTAAGGTTAGGACTAGCGGGAGAGACCCAGTACTTC
CDR3: CASSVRLGLAGETQYF

D: NA
J: TRBJ2-1
length: 15
size: NA
V: TRBV12-5
DNA: TGTGCTAGTGGTGCCGGGACTGGCTCCTACAATGAGCAGTTCTTC
CDR3: CASGAGTGSYNEQFF

D: TRBD2
J: TRBJ2-7
length: 13
size: few
V: TRBV19
DNA: TGTGCCAGTAGTATCGGGAGGGTCCACGAGCAGTACTTC
CDR3: CASSIGRVHEQYF

D: TRBD2
J: TRBJ2-5
length: 15
size: NA
V: TRBV5-1
DNA: TGCGCCAGCAGCCAGACTAGCGGAGGCCAAGAGACCCAGTACTTC
CDR3: CASSQTSGGQETQYF

D: NA
J: TRBJ2-7
length: 15
size: NA
V: TRBV10-2
DNA: TGCGCCAGCAGTGCGGCAGGGGCTTACTCCTACGAGCAGTACTTC
CDR3: CASSAAGAYSYEQYF

D: NA
J: TRBJ1-5
length: 13
size: NA
V: TRBV6-1
DNA: TGTGCCAGCGCACTCGAGGGAAATCAGCCCCAGCATTTT
CDR3: CASALEGNQPQHF

D: NA
J: TRBJ1-1
length: 15
size: NA
V: TRBV30
DNA: TGTGCCTGGAGTCGCCTCCTCTCAGGGAACACTGAAGCTTTCTTT
CDR3: CAWSRLLSGNTEAFF

D: NA
J: TRBJ2-1
length: 15
size: NA
V: TRBV6-1
DNA: TGTGCCAGCAGTGAAGACTGGAGCTCCTACAATGAGCAGTTCTTC
CDR3: CASSEDWSSYNEQFF

D: NA
J: TRBJ2-5
length: 18
size: few
V: TRBV28
DNA: TGTGCCAGCAGTTTAATATTACAGGGCGAGGGGCTCGGAGAGACCCAGTACTTC
CDR3: CASSLILQGEGLGETQYF

D: NA
J: TRBJ2-3
length: 14
size: NA
V: TRBV6-4
DNA: TGTGCCAGCAGTGACCTAGCGAGCACAGATACGCAGTATTTT
CDR3: CASSDLASTDTQYF

D: TRBD1
J: TRBJ1-1
length: 17
size: NA
V: TRBV19
DNA: TGTACCAGTAGTATGACCACGACAGGGGGAGCGGACACTGAAGCTTTCTTT
CDR3: CTSSMTTTGGADTEAFF

D: TRBD1
J: TRBJ1-1
length: 14
size: NA
V: TRBV5-1
DNA: TGCGCCAGCAGCTTGGAGGGACAGGCTCGTGAAGCTTTCTTT
CDR3: CASSLEGQAREAFF

D: TRBD2
J: TRBJ2-7
length: 15
size: NA
V: TRBV9
DNA: TGTGCCAGCAGCGTCCAGGCTAGCGGTGCCTACGAGCAGTACTTC
CDR3: CASSVQASGAYEQYF

D: TRBD1
J: TRBJ1-4
length: 15
size: NA
V: TRBV6-1
DNA: TGTGCCAGCAGTGAACTCGGACAGGGCAGGTCTAGAGGGTTTTTT
CDR3: CASSELGQGRSRGFF

D: NA
J: TRBJ1-2
length: 16
size: NA
V: TRBV10-2
DNA: TGCGCCAGCAGTGAGACCGACGTAGTTGGAGGGTATGGCTACACCTTC
CDR3: CASSETDVVGGYGYTF

D: NA
J: TRBJ2-7
length: 12
size: NA
V: TRBV18
DNA: TGTGCCAGCCCACCAGGGGGGGCCGAGCAGTACTTC
CDR3: CASPPGGAEQYF

D: TRBD2
J: TRBJ2-3
length: 15
size: NA
V: TRBV14
DNA: TGTGCCAGCACCCTCTCCCTAGCGGGCACGGATACGCAGTATTTT
CDR3: CASTLSLAGTDTQYF

D: NA
J: TRBJ1-1
length: 15
size: few
V: TRBV2
DNA: TGTGCCAGCAGAACCAGGGACTCCCGGAACACTGAAGCTTTCTTT
CDR3: CASRTRDSRNTEAFF

D: TRBD2
J: TRBJ2-7
length: 14
size: NA
V: TRBV10-1
DNA: TGCGCCAGCAGTGACAGCGGGGTTAACTACGAGCAGTACTTC
CDR3: CASSDSGVNYEQYF

D: TRBD2
J: TRBJ2-5
length: 15
size: NA
V: TRBV6-5
DNA: TGTGCCAGCAACTCACCCGGGGGGGTGCAAGAGACCCAGTACTTC
CDR3: CASNSPGGVQETQYF

D: NA
J: TRBJ1-5
length: 13
size: few
V: TRBV19
DNA: TGTGCCAGTAGTATTGACAGGTCAGGGCCCCAGCATTTT
CDR3: CASSIDRSGPQHF

D: TRBD1
J: TRBJ2-7
length: 15
size: NA
V: TRBV7-9
DNA: TGTGCCAGCAGCTTCAATACAGGGGCTGGGGAAGAGCAGTACTTC
CDR3: CASSFNTGAGEEQYF

D: TRBD2
J: TRBJ2-1
length: 12
size: NA
V: TRBV7-9
DNA: TGTTCCAGCAGCTTAGCGGGCTATGAGCAGTTCTTC
CDR3: CSSSLAGYEQFF

D: TRBD2
J: TRBJ2-5
length: 15
size: NA
V: TRBV5-4
DNA: TGTGCCAGCAGCTCCCCGACTAGCGGGAAAGAGACCCAGTACTTC
CDR3: CASSSPTSGKETQYF

D: NA
J: TRBJ1-1
length: 12
size: NA
V: TRBV28
DNA: TGTGCCAGCAGTTTATACCGGGGTGAAGCTTTCTTT
CDR3: CASSLYRGEAFF

D: NA
J: TRBJ1-1
length: 14
size: NA
V: TRBV5-1
DNA: TGCGCCAGCAGCTCAGACGGGTTGAACACTGAAGCTTTCTTT
CDR3: CASSSDGLNTEAFF

D: TRBD2
J: TRBJ2-1
length: 15
size: NA
V: TRBV5-1
DNA: TGCGCCAGCAGAACCACTAGCGGGAGCCTCTATGAGCAGTTCTTC
CDR3: CASRTTSGSLYEQFF

D: TRBD1
J: TRBJ1-3
length: 17
size: NA
V: TRBV4-1
DNA: TGCGCCAGCAGCCAAGTCCCGGGACAGGGCCCTGGAAACACCATATATTTT
CDR3: CASSQVPGQGPGNTIYF

D: NA
J: TRBJ1-5
length: 13
size: NA
V: TRBV15
DNA: TGTGCCACCTCAGTTTTTAGCAATCAGCCCCAGCATTTT
CDR3: CATSVFSNQPQHF

D: TRBD2
J: TRBJ2-1
length: 21
size: NA
V: TRBV7-7
DNA: TGTGCCAGCAGCTCCAACCGGGAGATCGGGCTAAGGGGACTAGCGGTAAATGAGCAGTTCTTC
CDR3: CASSSNREIGLRGLAVNEQFF

D: NA
J: TRBJ1-2
length: 13
size: NA
V: TRBV11-2
DNA: TGTGCCAGCAGCCCAACAGGGCTCGGGGGCTACACCTTC
CDR3: CASSPTGLGGYTF

D: TRBD1
J: TRBJ2-7
length: 11
size: few
V: TRBV7-9
DNA: TGTGCCAGCAGCTTAACCGGGACAGTTTCCTTC
CDR3: CASSLTGTVSF

D: NA
J: TRBJ2-3
length: 16
size: NA
V: TRBV15
DNA: TGTGCCACCAGCAGAGATGGGAGAGAGGGCACAGATACGCAGTATTTT
CDR3: CATSRDGREGTDTQYF

D: NA
J: TRBJ1-4
length: 14
size: NA
V: TRBV6-5
DNA: TGTGCCAGCAGTTTCGACAGGTGGCATGAAAAACTGTTTTTT
CDR3: CASSFDRWHEKLFF

D: TRBD1
J: TRBJ1-5
length: 13
size: NA
V: TRBV29-1
DNA: TGCAGCGTAGACAGGGGGCGTTATCAGCCCCAGCATTTT
CDR3: CSVDRGRYQPQHF

D: TRBD1
J: TRBJ1-2
length: 13
size: NA
V: TRBV19
DNA: TGTGCCAGTAGCTTACAGGGGAACTATGGCTACACCTTC
CDR3: CASSLQGNYGYTF

D: TRBD2
J: TRBJ2-3
length: 14
size: few
V: TRBV13
DNA: TGTGCCAGCAGCACCAGCGGGAGTGCAGATACGCAGTATTTT
CDR3: CASSTSGSADTQYF

D: NA
J: TRBJ1-2
length: 13
size: NA
V: TRBV29-1
DNA: TGCAGCGTTGGGGGGGATTCAAACTATGGCTACACCTTC
CDR3: CSVGGDSNYGYTF

D: NA
J: TRBJ1-2
length: 14
size: NA
V: TRBV7-8
DNA: TGTGCCAGCAGCCAAAGGACAGCTAACTATGGCTACACCTTC
CDR3: CASSQRTANYGYTF

D: TRBD1
J: TRBJ1-1
length: 14
size: NA
V: TRBV30
DNA: TGTGCCTGGAGTTTGACAGGGTTGGACACTGAAGCTTTCTTT
CDR3: CAWSLTGLDTEAFF

D: NA
J: TRBJ1-3
length: 17
size: NA
V: TRBV7-2
DNA: TGTGCCAGCAGCTTATTTTGGGGGGGGAAAACCCGAAACACCATATATTTT
CDR3: CASSLFWGGKTRNTIYF

D: NA
J: TRBJ1-2
length: 12
size: NA
V: TRBV10-2
DNA: TGCGCCAGCAGACCCGGGTACTATGGCTACACCTTC
CDR3: CASRPGYYGYTF

D: NA
J: TRBJ1-1
length: 11
size: NA
V: TRBV30
DNA: TGTGCCTCAGAAATAGGGGCTGAAGCTTTCTTT
CDR3: CASEIGAEAFF

D: TRBD1
J: TRBJ2-7
length: 12
size: once
V: TRBV29-1
DNA: TGCAGCGTCCGACAGGGGGCCGGCGAGCAGTACTTC
CDR3: CSVRQGAGEQYF

D: TRBD1
J: TRBJ1-4
length: 14
size: NA
V: TRBV7-9
DNA: TGTGCCAGCAGCTTAGTACAGGGGGACGAAAAACTGTTTTTT
CDR3: CASSLVQGDEKLFF

D: TRBD1
J: TRBJ1-5
length: 16
size: NA
V: TRBV6-6
DNA: TGTGCCAGCAGTTACTCGACCAGGGGGCGAGGTCAGCCCCAGCATTTT
CDR3: CASSYSTRGRGQPQHF

D: NA
J: TRBJ1-2
length: 13
size: NA
V: TRBV27
DNA: TGTGCCAGCAGTGCGCAGGGGCCGGGGAGCTACACCTTC
CDR3: CASSAQGPGSYTF

D: TRBD1
J: TRBJ1-3
length: 15
size: NA
V: TRBV7-6
DNA: TGTGCCAGCAGCCCCGACAGGGCCTCTGGAAACACCATATATTTT
CDR3: CASSPDRASGNTIYF